One sample yielded the 30 T cell receptor beta chains listed below, sequenced in a study of T cells in Graves' hyperthyroidism and ophthalmopathy. Researchers amplified the TCR beta CDR3 regions from RNA transcripts. The HTBI set primed first-round TCR CDR3 RT-PCR. TCRdb redid the calling of the multiplex PCR reads with MiXCR, one entry per CDR3 protein. This table has hundreds of thousands of distinct CDR3 sequences, over 35% appearing once. Input material: blood. The source of these receptors is a middle-aged woman with Graves' hyperthyroidism.

The rearrangement uses TRBV5-5 and TRBJ2-5; weak D call: TRBD2 (6 bases). CDR1 is SGHKS, CDR2 YYEKEE, per germline (reference sequence). The CDR3 runs 14 residues. V lost 0 bases and J 6 bases, leaving 12 bases between the germline ends. CDR3: CASSLDGEAKTQYF. The CDR3 region has the DNA TGTGCCAGCAGCTTGGATGGGGAGGCCAAGACCCAGTACTTC.

As for this clonotype: Only one base separates this from a far larger clonotype, so it likely reflects a read error. V is TRBV7-2 and J is TRBJ1-1, with D perhaps TRBD1 (6 bases). V was clipped by 0 bases and J by 5 bases, with 10 bases between them. This CDR3 contains 14 residues. Germline V gene data show CDR1 as SGHTA and CDR2 as FQGNSA. The CDR3 is CASSLARGGTEAFF. DNA for the CDR3: TGTGCCAGCAGCTTAGCCAGGGGTGGGACTGAAGCTTTCTTT.

This clonotype was detected ten times or more. The chain links TRBV19 to TRBJ2-2; 7 bases line up with TRBD1. Unmatched junction bases numbered 0, after V lost 1 base and J lost 1 base. The CDR3 is 15 amino acids. CDR1 LNHDA and CDR2 SQIVND come from the germline V gene (reference sequence). The CDR3, as DNA: TGTGCCAGTAGTATAGGGACAGGGAACACCGGGGAGCTGTTTTTT. This codes for CASSIGTGNTGELFF.

V is TRBV20-1 and J is TRBJ2-2; 14 nucleotides match TRBD2. Germline V CDR1 and CDR2: DFQATT, SNEGSKA (reference sequence). CDR3 length equals 19 residues. The ends lost 5 bases at V and 3 bases at J; junction bases unmatched: 14. This CDR3 is CSALPGLAGDRFDTGELFF. CDR3 in DNA: TGCAGTGCTTTACCGGGACTAGCGGGGGACCGCTTCGACACCGGGGAGCTGTTTTTT.

This clonotype was recorded at least ten times. The rearrangement uses TRBV7-2 and TRBJ1-6; D may be TRBD1 (6 bases). Trimming took off 5 bases at V and 10 bases at J, with 12 bases between the two ends. Germline CDR1 SGHTA, CDR2 FQGNSA. The CDR3 has 13 amino acids. CDR3 protein: CASSPQGNSPLHF. The DNA for the CDR3 is TGTGCCAGCAGCCCACAGGGAAACTCACCCCTCCACTTT.

This clonotype was found many times. The chain carries TRBV4-2 and TRBJ1-1, with no clear D. V was cut by 4 bases and J by 8 bases, with 20 bases left in between. There are 15 residues in the CDR3. CDR1 LGHNA and CDR2 YNFKEQ come from the germline V gene. The CDR3 loop reads CASSRPETRAEEAFF. The DNA of the CDR3 is TGTGCCAGCAGCCGCCCCGAGACCCGAGCCGAAGAAGCTTTCTTT.

This clonotype was counted a few times. The J gene is TRBJ2-3, the V gene TRBV9; no reliable D call. The CDR3 sequence is 13 residues long. The germline gives CDR1 SGDLS, CDR2 YYNGEE. Trimming stripped 1 base from V and 3 bases from J, with 6 bases between. As DNA, the CDR3 is TGTGCCAGCAGCGTACTCCCGACAGATACGCAGTATTTT. It yields the protein CASSVLPTDTQYF. Together with reference TRBV9 and TRBJ2-3, the CDR3 gives the full variable domain: DSGVTQTPKHLITATGQRVTLRCSPRSGDLSVYWYQQSLDQGLQFLIQYYNGEERAKGNILERFSAQQFPDLHSELNLSSLELGDSALYFCASSVLPTDTQYFGPGTRLTVL.

This clonotype came up a few times. This sequence joins TRBV4-3 and TRBJ1-2; no definite D call. Germline assignment: CDR1 LGHNA and CDR2 YSLEER. The CDR3 loop spans 13 amino acids. The V end lost 1 base, the J end lost 4 bases, and 7 bases lay between the germline ends. The chain's CDR3 is CASSQVSSYGYTF. The CDR3 coding sequence is TGCGCCAGCAGCCAAGTGTCCAGCTATGGCTACACCTTC.

This chain connects TRBV7-3 to TRBJ2-7, with 11 bases aligning to TRBD1. J was trimmed by 4 bases and V by 6 bases; bases with no gene match: 8. CDR3 length equals 15 residues. Looked up from germline, CDR1 is SGHTA and CDR2 is FQGTGA. The CDR3, as DNA: TGTGCCAGCAGTGTCGGACAGGGGGCGGTTTACGAGCAGTACTTC. Amino acid sequence: CASSVGQGAVYEQYF.

This sequence joins TRBV19 and TRBJ1-4, with D tentatively TRBD1 (5 bases). Germline V gene sequence: CDR1 LNHDA, CDR2 SQIVND (reference sequence). Trimming left V 2 bases short and J 6 bases short, with 16 bases between. The CDR3 runs to 16 residues. The DNA of the CDR3 is TGTGCCAGTAGTATATTGCACGGGGCCGGAGATGAAAAACTGTTTTTT. Its protein product is CASSILHGAGDEKLFF.

This clonotype came up once. The V and J genes are TRBV10-3 and TRBJ1-4; TRBD1 aligns across 7 bases. J was trimmed by 6 bases and V by 0 bases; bases with no gene match: 7. The germline CDR1 and CDR2 sequences are ENHRY and SYGVKD. The CDR3 is 16 residues long. The CDR3 DNA reads as TGTGCCATCAGTGAGTCGTGGGGGCAGGGGGATGAAAAACTGTTTTTT. Translated: CAISESWGQGDEKLFF.

The sample holds many counts of this clonotype. The rearrangement joins TRBV20-1 to TRBJ1-5; 7 positions match TRBD1. Germline values: CDR1 DFQATT, CDR2 SNEGSKA (reference sequence). The junction had 7 bases not matched to a gene; V was cut back by 6 bases and J by 5 bases. The CDR3 consists of 13 residues. The CDR3 region has the DNA TGCAGTGCGATCGACAGGGTCGATCAGCCCCAGCATTTT. It codes for CSAIDRVDQPQHF.

V and J are TRBV9 and TRBJ1-4; 10 bases agree with TRBD1. Looked up from germline, CDR1 is SGDLS and CDR2 is YYNGEE. Losses at the gene ends were 4 bases for V and 4 bases for J; bases not matched to a gene: 4. The CDR3 covers 15 residues. CDR3 in DNA: TGTGCCAGCAGCATAGGGACAGGGGTTAATGAAAAACTGTTTTTT. Translated, it gives CASSIGTGVNEKLFF.

In regard to this clonotype: The junction and the germline gene differ at one end; a read error may be behind it. This chain joins TRBV10-3 and TRBJ2-7; 9 nucleotides line up with TRBD1. Germline V lookup: CDR1 ENHRY, CDR2 SYGVKD. The CDR3 has 16 amino acids. CDR3 protein: CASSDPGTGSNYEQYF. Here the CDR3 DNA reads TGTGCCAGCAGTGACCCCGGGACAGGGTCGAACTACGAGCAGTACTTC.

For this clonotype: An end of the junction differs from the germline gene, which may be a read error. The rearrangement joins TRBV7-9 to TRBJ1-5; no clear D. The CDR3 is 16 residues long. CDR1 is SEHNR and CDR2 is FQNEAQ in the germline V gene (reference sequence). This CDR3 reads CASSQESGHSNQPQQF. The CDR3 coding sequence is TGCGCCAGCAGCCAAGAATCCGGGCATAGCAATCAGCCCCAGCAGTTT.

This clonotype has at least ten counts. V is TRBV7-9 and J is TRBJ2-7, with TRBD1 identical over 8 bases. With V trimmed by 5 bases and J by 2 bases, 2 bases remained unmatched. The V gene's germline CDR1 is SEHNR and CDR2 FQNEAQ (reference sequence). The CDR3 is made up of 13 amino acids. As DNA, the CDR3 is TGTGCCAGCAGCCGGACAGGGACCTACGAGCAGTACTTC. This gives the protein CASSRTGTYEQYF.

This clonotype is a singleton in its sample. The chain joins TRBV29-1 to TRBJ2-7; the D is unclear. CDR1 is SQVTM, CDR2 ANQGSEA, per germline. The CDR3 runs 11 residues. Trimming left V 8 bases short and J 4 bases short, with 12 bases between. CDR3 coding DNA: TGCAGCTTTGCGGAACAATACGAGCAGTACTTC. Translated, it gives CSFAEQYEQYF.

Remarks on this clonotype: At one of its ends the junction is not consistent with the germline gene, which may arise from a read error. The chain recombines TRBV10-2 with TRBJ1-1; D might be TRBD1 (5 bases). The germline V gene encodes CDR1 WSHSY and CDR2 SAAADI. This CDR3 comprises 14 residues. The CDR3 sequence: CASSPPPGHTEAFF. The CDR3 nucleotides read TGTGCCAGCTCACCACCGCCGGGGCATACTGAAGCTTTCTTT.

V usage is TRBV5-4 and J usage is TRBJ2-7, with 7 bases identical to TRBD2. The CDR3 totals 15 residues. Unmatched junction bases numbered 6, after V lost 0 bases and J lost 3 bases. Germline V lookup: CDR1 SGHNT, CDR2 YYREEE (reference sequence). CDR3 in DNA: TGTGCCAGCAGCTTGGGGGGGGACTATTACTACGAGCAGTACTTC. Its protein product is CASSLGGDYYYEQYF.

The sample holds one count of this clonotype. Because it lacks the conserved phenylalanine or tryptophan at the end, this CDR3 is likely a read error. The rearrangement links TRBV12-3 or TRBV12-4 to TRBJ1-2; D not certain. Trimming took off 2 bases at V and 7 bases at J, with 11 bases between the two ends. This CDR3 has 13 amino acids. Written as DNA, the CDR3 is TGTGCCAGCAGTTTATCGGGGATCGCTGGCTACACCCTC. Residues: CASSLSGIAGYTL.

Concerning this clonotype: This may arise from a read error, as a much more abundant clone is one base away. This is likely a read error, given that the CDR3 carries no conserved phenylalanine or tryptophan at its end. DNA of the CDR3: TGTGCCAGCAGCCCGTTGGACAGCTACGAGCAGTACCTC. This sequence encodes CASSPLDSYEQYL. The chain recombines TRBV7-2 with TRBJ2-7, with D possibly matching TRBD1 (6 bases). The CDR3 has 13 residues. Germline CDR1 and CDR2: SGHTA and FQGNSA. V was clipped by 5 bases and J by 3 bases, with 11 bases between them.

This clonotype has a handful of counts. This rearrangement joins TRBV19 to TRBJ1-1; D may be TRBD1 (5 bases). Germline V gene lookup returns CDR1 LNHDA and CDR2 SQIVND (reference sequence). Trimming left V 4 bases short and J 4 bases short, with 16 bases between. This CDR3 region has 15 residues. The CDR3 DNA reads TGTGCCAGTAGTACTTTCTCTAGGGGCACCACTGAAGCTTTCTTT. Encoded protein: CASSTFSRGTTEAFF.

This clonotype was seen a few times. The chain carries TRBV12-3 or TRBV12-4 and TRBJ2-7, with 7 bases aligning to TRBD1. With V trimmed by 3 bases and J by 7 bases, 6 bases remained unmatched. CDR3 length: 13 amino acids. CDR3 nucleotides: TGTGCCAGCAGTTTTTCAAGGGGGCTTGAGCAGTACTTC. Amino acids: CASSFSRGLEQYF.

This clonotype was counted ten times or more. The chain combines TRBV9 with TRBJ1-4; the D is unclear. The CDR3 runs to 15 residues. Per germline, CDR1 SGDLS and CDR2 YYNGEE. V was shortened by 0 bases and J by 4 bases, with 10 bases between the two germline ends. The CDR3 reads CASSVAIGDNEKLFF. Here the CDR3 DNA reads TGTGCCAGCAGCGTAGCGATAGGAGATAATGAAAAACTGTTTTTT.

This clonotype was detected ten times or more. This rearrangement joins TRBV20-1 to TRBJ2-7, with 8 bases fitting TRBD2. This CDR3 comprises 13 residues. The V gene's germline CDR1 is DFQATT and CDR2 SNEGSKA (reference sequence). V was clipped by 2 bases and J by 3 bases; unmatched bases: 3. The CDR3 region is CSARSAGVYEQYF. The CDR3 DNA sequence: TGCAGTGCTAGATCAGCGGGAGTCTACGAGCAGTACTTC.

V gene TRBV7-2 combines with J gene TRBJ2-5; D is perhaps TRBD2 (6 bases). The CDR3 runs to 15 residues. Per the germline V gene, CDR1 is SGHTA and CDR2 is FQGNSA. With 8 bases removed from V and 1 base from J, the gap between germline ends came to 17 bases. The CDR3 is CASGTGRDFQETQYF. The CDR3 DNA reads TGTGCCAGCGGGACGGGTCGGGACTTCCAAGAGACCCAGTACTTC.

This clonotype was recorded only once. The chain joins TRBV2 to TRBJ2-2, with D possibly being TRBD1 (6 bases). V was clipped by 4 bases and J by 0 bases, with 12 bases between them. The CDR3 runs to 16 residues. Germline V gene sequence: CDR1 SNHLY, CDR2 FYNNEI. The CDR3 sequence is CASSVSGHTNTGELFF. The DNA for the CDR3 is TGTGCCAGCAGTGTGTCGGGACATACGAACACCGGGGAGCTGTTTTTT.

This sequence joins TRBV10-3 and TRBJ1-2; D gene ambiguous. This CDR3 comprises 14 residues. V was pared by 10 bases and J by 2 bases, with 17 bases between. Germline-derived CDR1 and CDR2 are ENHRY and SYGVKD. The chain's CDR3 is CASFTWTGNYGYTF. CDR3 coding DNA: TGTGCCAGCTTCACTTGGACGGGAAACTATGGCTACACCTTC.

This clonotype was observed at least ten times. The chain couples TRBV29-1 to TRBJ1-2; D uncertain. CDR1 and CDR2 from the germline V gene are SQVTM and ANQGSEA. The CDR3 consists of 12 residues. Trimming pared 6 bases from V and 3 bases from J, leaving 11 bases between. The DNA of the CDR3 is TGCAGCGTGGGAGGGAGGGACTATGGCTACACCTTC. It is translated as CSVGGRDYGYTF. The whole variable domain, remainder taken from reference TRBV29-1 and TRBJ1-2, is SAVISQKPSRDICQRGTSLTIQCQVDSQVTMMFWYRQQPGQSLTLIATANQGSEATYESGFVIDKFPISRPNLTFSTLTVSNMSPEDSSIYLCSVGGRDYGYTFGSGTRLTVV.

The rearrangement links TRBV14 to TRBJ2-5; tentatively, D is TRBD2 (5 bases). The CDR3 totals 15 residues. CDR1 is SGHDN, CDR2 FVKESK, per germline. V was pared by 0 bases and J by 2 bases, with 10 bases between. The DNA for the CDR3 is TGTGCCAGCAGCCAAGATTTGGTAGCGCAAGAGACCCAGTACTTC. It codes for CASSQDLVAQETQYF.